The next 18 T cell receptor beta chains were all read from a single sample in a study of radiotherapy plus CTLA-4 blockade in lung cancer. Here immunoSEQ multiplex PCR was the method, and the copy in TCRdb shows in-frame clones only, minus some. The sample comprises about 40,000 clones, about 86% of which are singletons, and 22% rests with the top ten. The material was peripheral blood, obtained from a patient treated with radiotherapy plus ipilimumab. The receptors were sampled from a human donor with non-small cell lung cancer whose response to radiotherapy plus ipilimumab could not be evaluated.

The chain employs TRBV9 and TRBJ2-1, with 7 bases fitting TRBD2. The CDR3 consists of 15 residues. The V and J ends lost 0 bases and 7 bases, in that order; junction bases with no gene match: 7. Germline V gene lookup returns CDR1 SGDLS and CDR2 YYNGEE. CDR3 protein: CASSVGGGPGNEQFF. CDR3 DNA: TGTGCCAGCAGCGTAGGGGGAGGGCCGGGTAATGAGCAGTTCTTC. The variable domain in full, with the rest retrieved from reference TRBV9 and TRBJ2-1, is DSGVTQTPKHLITATGQRVTLRCSPRSGDLSVYWYQQSLDQGLQFLIQYYNGEERAKGNILERFSAQQFPDLHSELNLSSLELGDSALYFCASSVGGGPGNEQFFGPGTRLTVL.

The rearrangement joins TRBV4-1 to TRBJ2-5, with D possibly matching TRBD1 (6 bases). The end of the DNA fits TRBJ2-7 better, so the J call may be wrong. This CDR3 region has 19 residues. CDR1 and CDR2 (germline): MGHRA, YSYEKL. CDR3 in amino acids: CASSPYLAIQGKRSYEQYF. CDR3 nucleotides: TGCGCCAGCAGCCCCTATCTCGCGATCCAGGGGAAGAGGTCCTACGAGCAGTACTTC.

J is TRBJ2-7 and V is TRBV4-1; 8 positions match TRBD2. This CDR3 is built from 20 residues. J gave up 5 bases and V 4 bases, and 25 bases lay outside the gene matches. Germline-derived CDR1 and CDR2 are MGHRA and YSYEKL. CDR3 sequence reads: CASSPGRAKVRDGPDDEQYF. CDR3 DNA sequence: TGCGCCAGCAGCCCCGGGAGGGCAAAAGTCCGGGACGGCCCAGATGACGAGCAGTACTTC.

The J gene is TRBJ2-5, the V gene TRBV2; D perhaps matches TRBD1 (6 bases). V was pared by 10 bases and J by 7 bases, with 19 bases between. The CDR3 has 13 residues. Germline V gives CDR1 SNHLY, CDR2 FYNNEI. The CDR3 region has the DNA TGTGCCACATGTCTTTCGACAGGCGGGACCCAGTACTTC. Translation gives CATCLSTGGTQYF.

This rearrangement joins TRBV19 to TRBJ1-1; D is undetermined. Germline V lookup: CDR1 LNHDA, CDR2 SQIVND (reference sequence). This CDR3 contains 14 residues. The V gene lost 1 base and the J gene lost 5 bases, with 11 bases spanning the gap. This CDR3 reads CASSIGRPGTEAFF. The CDR3 nucleotides read TGTGCCAGTAGTATAGGGAGGCCCGGGACTGAAGCTTTCTTT.

V usage is TRBV28 and J usage is TRBJ2-5, with 8 bases that match TRBD1. The DNA end lines up better with TRBJ2-7; the J call may be wrong. There are 13 residues in the CDR3. CDR1 is MDHEN and CDR2 is SYDVKM in the germline V gene. The DNA for the CDR3 is TGTGCCACCAGGGAACAGGGGGCCTACGAGCAGTACTTC. It encodes CATREQGAYEQYF.

For the CDR3, the DNA is TGCGCCAGCAAGCGGGGGGAGAGGGAGACCCAGTACTTC. This encodes CASKRGERETQYF. The chain employs TRBV10-2 and TRBJ2-5; 9 nucleotides agree with TRBD2. Germline CDR1 WSHSY, CDR2 SAAADI. With 7 bases clipped from V and 5 bases from J, the junction kept 5 bases outside the gene matches. The CDR3 runs to 13 residues.

The chain employs TRBV11-3 and TRBJ2-7, with D tentatively TRBD1 (7 bases). The CDR3 extends over 14 amino acids. Trimming removed 5 bases at V and 7 bases at J, with 18 bases between. Germline CDR1 is SGHNT and CDR2 is YENEEA. CDR3 sequence reads: CASSPRGTLGEQYF. DNA for the CDR3: TGTGCCAGCAGCCCCAGGGGGACTTTAGGGGAGCAGTACTTC.

J is TRBJ1-1 and V is TRBV11-2; TRBD1 might be the D (5 bases). The CDR3 covers 13 residues. The V gene's germline CDR1 is SGHAT and CDR2 FQNNGV. The V end was cut by 4 bases, the J end by 5 bases, with 11 bases between. CDR3 sequence: CASSSGRGTEAFF. In DNA, the CDR3 is TGTGCCAGCAGCTCCGGACGGGGGACTGAAGCTTTCTTT.

The chain uses TRBV4-1 and TRBJ2-2; 7 positions agree with TRBD2. With 10 bases clipped from V and 4 bases from J, the junction kept 9 bases outside the gene matches. Germline V lookup: CDR1 MGHRA, CDR2 YSYEKL. This CDR3 has 14 amino acids. The CDR3, as DNA: TGCGCCACCAGAGGGGAGGGCCGCACCGGGGAGCTGTTTTTT. It yields the protein CATRGEGRTGELFF.

The chain is built from TRBV6-7 and TRBJ2-5; D unresolved. TRBV6-7 carries the ORF label, with uncertain function. The V end was cut by 10 bases, the J end by 5 bases, with 14 bases between. The length of the CDR3 is 12 residues. The CDR3 sequence is CAISLRLETQYF. CDR3 coding DNA: TGTGCCATCTCCTTGCGATTGGAGACCCAGTACTTC.

The chain combines TRBV10-3 with TRBJ2-5; TRBD2 aligns across 8 bases. The end of the DNA is better explained by TRBJ2-7, so the J call may be wrong. CDR1 is ENHRY and CDR2 is SYGVKD in the germline V gene. The CDR3 contains 14 residues. In nucleotides, the CDR3 is TGTGCCATCGGTCGAGCGGGAGTTGCAAGCGAGCAGTACTTC. Its protein is CAIGRAGVASEQYF.

V usage is TRBV5-1 and J usage is TRBJ2-3; perhaps TRBD2 as D (7 bases). Germline V CDR1 and CDR2: SGHRS, YFSETQ. V was cut by 1 base and J by 0 bases, with 12 bases left in between. The CDR3 sequence is 16 residues long. The CDR3 nucleotides are TGCGCCAGCAGCTTGTACCCGGGGGGCAGCACAGATACGCAGTATTTT. Protein product: CASSLYPGGSTDTQYF.

For the CDR3, the DNA is TGCGCCAGCAGCTTGGGACAGGAGTGGGGCGAGCAGTACTTC. Translated, it gives CASSLGQEWGEQYF. This chain links TRBV5-1 with TRBJ2-7; possible D gene TRBD1, 6 bases. Germline CDR1 reads SGHRS; CDR2 reads YFSETQ. The CDR3 contains 14 residues. The V end lost 0 bases, the J end lost 6 bases, and 13 bases lay between the germline ends.

The rearrangement joins TRBV5-5 to TRBJ1-5; 7 bases align to TRBD1. Germline V gene data show CDR1 as SGHKS and CDR2 as YYEKEE (reference sequence). V gave up 3 bases and J gave up 2 bases; unmatched junction bases: 5. CDR3 length equals 15 residues. The CDR3 DNA sequence: TGTGCCAGCAGCTCGGGGGACAGTGGCAATCAGCCCCAGCATTTT. It is translated as CASSSGDSGNQPQHF.

The chain couples TRBV27 to TRBJ2-6, with D unclear. The CDR3 consists of 16 residues. CDR1 MNHEY and CDR2 SMNVEV come from the germline V gene (reference sequence). Trimming pared 0 bases from V and 0 bases from J, leaving 6 bases between. Here the CDR3 reads CASSLSADSGANVLTF. CDR3 DNA: TGTGCCAGCAGTTTATCGGCGGACTCTGGGGCCAACGTCCTGACTTTC.

CDR3 coding DNA: TGTGCCAGCGAACCGGGCTCCTACAATGAGCAGTTCTTC. Its translation is CASEPGSYNEQFF. This chain uses TRBV2 with TRBJ2-1; no clear D. V shed 8 bases and J shed 0 bases, with 8 bases lying between them. Germline loops: CDR1 SNHLY, CDR2 FYNNEI. This CDR3 region has 13 residues.

This clone was counted only a few times. The V gene is TRBV7-2, the J gene TRBJ2-3, with TRBD1 matching over 11 bases. V was pared by 2 bases and J by 14 bases, with 3 bases of the junction left unmatched. This CDR3 region has 12 residues. Germline CDR1 reads SGHTA; CDR2 reads FQGNSA. CDR3 residues: CASSLRTGGVYF. CDR3 sequence (DNA): TGTGCCAGCAGCTTAAGGACAGGGGGCGTGTATTTT.